This entry concerns a single TCR beta chain. Its target is not known. A second 7 to 11 cycle PCR used barcoded and J-beta primers. Via MiXCR, TCRdb re-called the 5' RACE reads, giving one row per CDR3 protein. Of hundreds of thousands of distinct CDR3 sequences in the sample, 40% to 65% are singletons; the top ten hold under 50%. This sample was included in a study of blood T cells in healthy people across ages. Overall study context: Template-switching capture recovered about one barcoded beta molecule per two T cells.

CDR3 size: 16 residues. With V trimmed by 2 bases and J by 2 bases, 5 bases remained unmatched. Germline lookup yields CDR1 ENHRY and CDR2 SYGVKD. Study-wide results and limits: Whereas aged donors had fewer naive CD4+ cells, long-lived donors had more of them and higher diversity. Getting older went along with TCR beta diversity per million T cells dropping roughly linearly. Strong correlation was found linking TCR beta diversity to naive T cell percentage.

This TCR derives from a man older than 75 in good health. Sequences were obtained from blood. The rearrangement links TRBV10-3 to TRBJ2-2; 7 positions agree with TRBD1. This CDR3 is CAISEDRDINTGELFF. The CDR3 DNA reads TGTGCCATCAGTGAGGACAGGGATATAAACACCGGGGAGCTGTTTTTT.